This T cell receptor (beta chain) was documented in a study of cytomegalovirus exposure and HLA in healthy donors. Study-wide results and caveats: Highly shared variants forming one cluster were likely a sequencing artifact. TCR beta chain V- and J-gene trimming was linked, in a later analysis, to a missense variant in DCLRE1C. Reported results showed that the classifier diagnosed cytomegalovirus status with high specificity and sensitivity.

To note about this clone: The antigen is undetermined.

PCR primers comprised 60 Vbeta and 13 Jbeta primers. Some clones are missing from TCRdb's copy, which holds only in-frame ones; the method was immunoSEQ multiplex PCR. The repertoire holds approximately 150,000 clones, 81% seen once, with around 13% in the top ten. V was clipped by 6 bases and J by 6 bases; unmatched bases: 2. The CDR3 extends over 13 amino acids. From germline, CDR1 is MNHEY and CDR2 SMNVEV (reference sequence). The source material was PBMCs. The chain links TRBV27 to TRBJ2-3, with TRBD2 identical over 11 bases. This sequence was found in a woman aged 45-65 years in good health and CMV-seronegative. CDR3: CASRSSGRDTQYF. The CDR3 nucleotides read TGTGCCAGCAGGTCTAGCGGGAGGGATACGCAGTATTTT.